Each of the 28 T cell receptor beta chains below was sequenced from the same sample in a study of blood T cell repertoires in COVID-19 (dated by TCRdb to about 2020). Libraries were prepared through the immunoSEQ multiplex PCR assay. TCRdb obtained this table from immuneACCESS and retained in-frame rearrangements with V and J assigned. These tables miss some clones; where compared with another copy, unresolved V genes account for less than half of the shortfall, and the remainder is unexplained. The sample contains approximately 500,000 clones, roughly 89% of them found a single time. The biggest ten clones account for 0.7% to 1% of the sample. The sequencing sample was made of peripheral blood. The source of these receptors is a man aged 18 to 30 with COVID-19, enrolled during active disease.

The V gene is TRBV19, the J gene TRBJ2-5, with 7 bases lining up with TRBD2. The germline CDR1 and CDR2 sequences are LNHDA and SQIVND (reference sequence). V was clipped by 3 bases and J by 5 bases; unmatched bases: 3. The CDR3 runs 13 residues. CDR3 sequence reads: CASSMTSLETQYF. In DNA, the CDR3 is TGTGCCAGTAGTATGACTAGCCTGGAGACCCAGTACTTC.

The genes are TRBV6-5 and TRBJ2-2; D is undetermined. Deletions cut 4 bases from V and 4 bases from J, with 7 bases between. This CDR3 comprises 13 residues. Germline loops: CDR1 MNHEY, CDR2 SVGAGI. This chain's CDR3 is CASSLRSTGELFF. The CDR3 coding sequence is TGTGCCAGCAGTTTACGGTCCACCGGGGAGCTGTTTTTT.

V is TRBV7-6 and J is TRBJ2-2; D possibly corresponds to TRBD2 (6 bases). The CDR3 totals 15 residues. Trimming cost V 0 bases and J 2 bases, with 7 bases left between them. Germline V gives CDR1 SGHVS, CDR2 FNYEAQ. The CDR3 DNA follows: TGTGCCAGCAGCTTAGCGGGGGGTAACACCGGGGAGCTGTTTTTT. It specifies CASSLAGGNTGELFF.

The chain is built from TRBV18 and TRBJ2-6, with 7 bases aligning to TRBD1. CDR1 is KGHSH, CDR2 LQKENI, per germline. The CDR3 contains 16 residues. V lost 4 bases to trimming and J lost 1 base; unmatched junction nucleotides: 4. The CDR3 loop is CASSRDSLSGANVLTF. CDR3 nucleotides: TGTGCCAGCTCACGGGACAGCTTATCTGGGGCCAACGTCCTGACTTTC.

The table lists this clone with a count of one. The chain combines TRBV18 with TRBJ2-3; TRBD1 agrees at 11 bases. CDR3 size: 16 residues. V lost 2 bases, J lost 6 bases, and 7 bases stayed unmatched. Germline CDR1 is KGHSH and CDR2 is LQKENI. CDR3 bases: TGTGCCAGCTCACCATTAGGGACAGGGGGAGTGGATACGCAGTATTTT. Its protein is CASSPLGTGGVDTQYF.

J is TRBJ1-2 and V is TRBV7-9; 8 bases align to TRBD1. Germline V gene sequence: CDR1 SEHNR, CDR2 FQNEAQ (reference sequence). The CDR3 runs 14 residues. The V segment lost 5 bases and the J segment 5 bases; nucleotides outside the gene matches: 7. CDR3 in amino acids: CASSAGGLGYGYTF. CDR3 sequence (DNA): TGTGCCAGCAGCGCAGGGGGCCTAGGGTATGGCTACACCTTC.

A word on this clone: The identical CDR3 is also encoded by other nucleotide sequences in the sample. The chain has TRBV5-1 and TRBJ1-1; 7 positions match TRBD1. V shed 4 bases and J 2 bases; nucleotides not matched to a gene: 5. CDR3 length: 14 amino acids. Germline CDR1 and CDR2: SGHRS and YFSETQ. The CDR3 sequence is CASSTGQVNTEAFF. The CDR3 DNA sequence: TGCGCCAGCAGCACCGGACAGGTTAACACTGAAGCTTTCTTT.

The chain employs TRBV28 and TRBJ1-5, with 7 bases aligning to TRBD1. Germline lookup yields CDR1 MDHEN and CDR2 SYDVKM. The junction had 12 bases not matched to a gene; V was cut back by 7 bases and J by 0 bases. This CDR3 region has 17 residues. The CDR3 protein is CASTLGGQSHSNQPQHF. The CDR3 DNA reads TGTGCCAGCACTCTGGGGGGACAGTCCCATAGCAATCAGCCCCAGCATTTT.

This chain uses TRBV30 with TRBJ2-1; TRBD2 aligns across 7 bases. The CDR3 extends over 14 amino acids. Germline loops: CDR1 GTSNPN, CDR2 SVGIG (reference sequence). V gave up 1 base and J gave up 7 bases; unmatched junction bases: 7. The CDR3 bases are TGTGCCTGGAGTGATCCGGCAGCGGGGAATGAGCAGTTCTTC. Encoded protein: CAWSDPAAGNEQFF. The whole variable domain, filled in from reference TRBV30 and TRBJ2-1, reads SQTIHQWPATLVQPVGSPLSLECTVEGTSNPNLYWYRQAAGRGLQLLFYSVGIGQISSEVPQNLSASRPQDRQFILSSKKLLLSDSGFYLCAWSDPAAGNEQFFGPGTRLTVL.

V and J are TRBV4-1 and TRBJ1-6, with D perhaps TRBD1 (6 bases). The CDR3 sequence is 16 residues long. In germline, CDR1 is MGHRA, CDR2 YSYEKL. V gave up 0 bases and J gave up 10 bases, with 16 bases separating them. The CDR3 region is CASSQDRGGAGSPLHF. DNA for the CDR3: TGCGCCAGCAGCCAAGATAGGGGGGGCGCAGGGTCACCCCTCCACTTT.

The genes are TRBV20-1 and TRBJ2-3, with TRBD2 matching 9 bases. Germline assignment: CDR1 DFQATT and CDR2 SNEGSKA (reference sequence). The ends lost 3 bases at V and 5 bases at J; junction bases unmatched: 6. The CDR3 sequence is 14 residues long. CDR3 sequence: CSASPREGRDTQYF. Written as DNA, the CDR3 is TGCAGTGCTAGTCCGCGGGAGGGCCGAGATACGCAGTATTTT.

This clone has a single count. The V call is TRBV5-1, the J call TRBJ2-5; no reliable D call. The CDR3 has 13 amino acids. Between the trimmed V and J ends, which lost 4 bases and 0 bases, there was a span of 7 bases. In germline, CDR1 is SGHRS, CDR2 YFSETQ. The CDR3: CASSVLHQETQYF. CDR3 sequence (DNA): TGCGCCAGCAGCGTACTACACCAAGAGACCCAGTACTTC.

CDR3 DNA: TGTGCCAGCAGCGTTGGACAGGACCCTGGCCTCGAGCAGTACTTC. Amino acids: CASSVGQDPGLEQYF. The rearrangement links TRBV9 to TRBJ2-7; 7 bases match TRBD1. This CDR3 has 15 residues. The germline CDR1 and CDR2 sequences are SGDLS and YYNGEE. Trimming cost V 2 bases and J 6 bases; bases outside gene matches: 11.

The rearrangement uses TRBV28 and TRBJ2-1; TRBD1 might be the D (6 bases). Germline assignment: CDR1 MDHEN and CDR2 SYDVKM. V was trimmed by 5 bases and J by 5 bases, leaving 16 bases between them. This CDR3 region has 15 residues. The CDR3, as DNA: TGTGCCAGCAGTCCTCAGGGGTTCAGGAACAATGAGCAGTTCTTC. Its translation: CASSPQGFRNNEQFF. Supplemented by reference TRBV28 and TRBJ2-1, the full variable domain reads DVKVTQSSRYLVKRTGEKVFLECVQDMDHENMFWYRQDPGLGLRLIYFSYDVKMKEKGDIPEGYSVSREKKERFSLILESASTNQTSMYLCASSPQGFRNNEQFFGPGTRLTVL.

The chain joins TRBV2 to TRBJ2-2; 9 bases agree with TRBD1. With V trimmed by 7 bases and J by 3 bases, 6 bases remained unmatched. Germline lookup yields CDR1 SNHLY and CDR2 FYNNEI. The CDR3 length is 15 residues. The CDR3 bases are TGTGCCAGCATTCAGGACAGGGGAGACACCGGGGAGCTGTTTTTT. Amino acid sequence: CASIQDRGDTGELFF.

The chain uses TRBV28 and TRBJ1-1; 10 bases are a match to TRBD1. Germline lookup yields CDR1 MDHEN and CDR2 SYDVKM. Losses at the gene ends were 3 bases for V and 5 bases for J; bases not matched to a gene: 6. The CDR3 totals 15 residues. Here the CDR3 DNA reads TGTGCCAGCAGTTTCGGGACAGGGGTCGCTACTGAAGCTTTCTTT. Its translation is CASSFGTGVATEAFF.

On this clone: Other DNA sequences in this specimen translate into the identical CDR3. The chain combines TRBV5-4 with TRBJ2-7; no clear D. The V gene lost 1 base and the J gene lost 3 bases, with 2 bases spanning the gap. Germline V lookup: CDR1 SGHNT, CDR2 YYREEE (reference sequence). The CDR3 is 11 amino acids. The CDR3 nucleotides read TGTGCCAGCAGCTTGTACTACGAGCAGTACTTC. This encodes CASSLYYEQYF.

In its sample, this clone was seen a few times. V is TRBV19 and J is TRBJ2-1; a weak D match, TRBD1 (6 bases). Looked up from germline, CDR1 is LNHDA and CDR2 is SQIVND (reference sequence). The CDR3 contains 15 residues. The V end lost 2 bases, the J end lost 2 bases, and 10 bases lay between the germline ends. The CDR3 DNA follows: TGTGCCAGTAGTATATCTCAGGGGCCCTACAATGAGCAGTTCTTC. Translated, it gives CASSISQGPYNEQFF.

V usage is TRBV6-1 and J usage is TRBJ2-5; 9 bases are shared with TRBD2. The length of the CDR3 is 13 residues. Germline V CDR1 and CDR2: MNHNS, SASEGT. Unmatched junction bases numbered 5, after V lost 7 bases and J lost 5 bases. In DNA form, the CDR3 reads TGTGCCAGCACCTCGGCGGGGGGGGAGACCCAGTACTTC. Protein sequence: CASTSAGGETQYF.

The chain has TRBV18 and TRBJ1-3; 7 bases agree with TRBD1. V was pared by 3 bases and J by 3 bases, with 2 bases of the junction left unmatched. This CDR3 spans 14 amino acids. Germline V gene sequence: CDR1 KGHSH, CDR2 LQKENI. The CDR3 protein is CASSPGQDGNTIYF. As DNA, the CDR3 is TGTGCCAGCTCACCCGGACAGGATGGAAACACCATATATTTT.

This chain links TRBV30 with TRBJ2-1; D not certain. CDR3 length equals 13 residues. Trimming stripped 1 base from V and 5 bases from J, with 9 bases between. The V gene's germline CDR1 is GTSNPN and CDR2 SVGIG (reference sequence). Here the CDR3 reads CAWSANRDNEQFF. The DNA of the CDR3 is TGTGCCTGGAGTGCGAACCGCGACAATGAGCAGTTCTTC.

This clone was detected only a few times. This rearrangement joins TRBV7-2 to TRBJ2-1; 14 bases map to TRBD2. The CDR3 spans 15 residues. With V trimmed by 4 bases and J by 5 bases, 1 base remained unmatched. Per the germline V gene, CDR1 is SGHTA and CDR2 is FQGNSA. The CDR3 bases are TGTGCCAGCAGCTGGACTAGCGGGGGGAACAATGAGCAGTTCTTC. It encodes CASSWTSGGNNEQFF.

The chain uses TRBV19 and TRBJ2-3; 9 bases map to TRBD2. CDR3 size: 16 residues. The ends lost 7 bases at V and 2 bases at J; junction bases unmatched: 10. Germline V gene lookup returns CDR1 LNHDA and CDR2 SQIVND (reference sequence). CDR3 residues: CASTASGIRHTDTQYF. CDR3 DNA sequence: TGTGCCAGTACCGCTAGCGGGATACGCCACACAGATACGCAGTATTTT.

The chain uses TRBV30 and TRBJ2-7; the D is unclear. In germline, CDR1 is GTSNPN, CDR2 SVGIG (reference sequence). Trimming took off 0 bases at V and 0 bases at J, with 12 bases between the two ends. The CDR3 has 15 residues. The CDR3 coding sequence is TGTGCCTGGAGTGTACGCTACCGTCACTCCTACGAGCAGTACTTC. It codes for CAWSVRYRHSYEQYF.

The CDR3 region is CASSHRRGSTDTQYF. CDR3 in DNA: TGTGCCAGCAGCCACCGCCGGGGAAGCACAGATACGCAGTATTTT. This sequence joins TRBV7-9 and TRBJ2-3; D possibly corresponds to TRBD2 (5 bases). V lost 5 bases and J 0 bases, leaving 12 bases between the germline ends. Germline lookup yields CDR1 SEHNR and CDR2 FQNEAQ (reference sequence). This CDR3 is 15 amino acids long.

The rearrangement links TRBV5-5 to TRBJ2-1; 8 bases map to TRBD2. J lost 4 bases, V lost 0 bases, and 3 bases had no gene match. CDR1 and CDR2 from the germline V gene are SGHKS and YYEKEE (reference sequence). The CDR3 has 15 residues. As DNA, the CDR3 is TGTGCCAGCAGCTTGGCCTCGGGAGGGTACAATGAGCAGTTCTTC. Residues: CASSLASGGYNEQFF.

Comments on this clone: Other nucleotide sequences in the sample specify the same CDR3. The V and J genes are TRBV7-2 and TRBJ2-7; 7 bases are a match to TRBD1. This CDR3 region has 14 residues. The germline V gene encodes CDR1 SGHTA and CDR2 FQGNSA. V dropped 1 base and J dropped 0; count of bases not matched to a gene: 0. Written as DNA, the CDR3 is TGTGCCAGCAGCTTAGACAGGGGCTCCTACGAGCAGTACTTC. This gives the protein CASSLDRGSYEQYF.

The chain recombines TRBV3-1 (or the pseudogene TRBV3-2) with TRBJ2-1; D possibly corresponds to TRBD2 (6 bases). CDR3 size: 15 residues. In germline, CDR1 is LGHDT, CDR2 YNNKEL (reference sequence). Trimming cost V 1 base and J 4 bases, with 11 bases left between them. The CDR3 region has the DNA TGTGCCAGCAGCCAAGCGGGTGGGGGGTACAATGAGCAGTTCTTC. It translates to CASSQAGGGYNEQFF.